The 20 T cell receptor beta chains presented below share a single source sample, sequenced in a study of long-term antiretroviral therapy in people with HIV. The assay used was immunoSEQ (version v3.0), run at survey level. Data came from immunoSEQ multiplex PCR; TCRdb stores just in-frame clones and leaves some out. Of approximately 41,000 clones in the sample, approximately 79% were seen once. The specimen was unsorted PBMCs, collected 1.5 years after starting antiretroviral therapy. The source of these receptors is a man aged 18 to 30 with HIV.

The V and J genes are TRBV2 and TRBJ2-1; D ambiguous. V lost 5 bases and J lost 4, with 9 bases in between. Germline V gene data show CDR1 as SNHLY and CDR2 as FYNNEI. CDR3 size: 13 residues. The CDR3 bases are TGTGCCAGCAGTTGGGCTAGTTACAATGAGCAGTTCTTC. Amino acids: CASSWASYNEQFF.

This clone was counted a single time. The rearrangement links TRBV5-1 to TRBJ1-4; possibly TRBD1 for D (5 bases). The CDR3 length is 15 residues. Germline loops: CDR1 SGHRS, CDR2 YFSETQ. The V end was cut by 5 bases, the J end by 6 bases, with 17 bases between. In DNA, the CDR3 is TGCGCCAGCAGTTCCGGGACTGAGCTTTATGAAAAACTGTTTTTT. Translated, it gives CASSSGTELYEKLFF.

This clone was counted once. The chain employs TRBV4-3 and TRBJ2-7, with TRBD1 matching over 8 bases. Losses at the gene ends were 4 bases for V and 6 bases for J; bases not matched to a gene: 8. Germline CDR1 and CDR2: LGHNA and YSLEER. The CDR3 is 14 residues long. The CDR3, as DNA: TGCGCCAGCAGCCCCCGGACAGGGCGGGGCGAGCAGTACTTC. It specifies CASSPRTGRGEQYF.

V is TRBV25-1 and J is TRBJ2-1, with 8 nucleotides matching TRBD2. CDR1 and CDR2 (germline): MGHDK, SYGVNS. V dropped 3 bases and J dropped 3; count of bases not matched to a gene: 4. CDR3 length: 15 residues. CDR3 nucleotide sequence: TGTGCCAGCAGTGAGGGTCTAGCGGGCTACAATGAGCAGTTCTTC. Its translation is CASSEGLAGYNEQFF. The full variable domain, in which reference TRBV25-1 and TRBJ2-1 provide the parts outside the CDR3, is EADIYQTPRYLVIGTGKKITLECSQTMGHDKMYWYQQDPGMELHLIHYSYGVNSTEKGDLSSESTVSRIRTEHFPLTLESARPSHTSQYLCASSEGLAGYNEQFFGPGTRLTVL.

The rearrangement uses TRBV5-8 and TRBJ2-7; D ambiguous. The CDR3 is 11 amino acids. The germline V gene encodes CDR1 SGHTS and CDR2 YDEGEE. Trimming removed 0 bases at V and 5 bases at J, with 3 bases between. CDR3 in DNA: TGTGCCAGCAGCTTGGACCACGAGCAGTACTTC. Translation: CASSLDHEQYF. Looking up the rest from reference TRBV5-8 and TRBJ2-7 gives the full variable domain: EAGVTQSPTHLIKTRGQQATLRCSPISGHTSVYWYQQALGLGLQFLLWYDEGEERNRGNFPPRFSGRQFPNYSSELNVNALELEDSALYLCASSLDHEQYFGPGTRLTVT.

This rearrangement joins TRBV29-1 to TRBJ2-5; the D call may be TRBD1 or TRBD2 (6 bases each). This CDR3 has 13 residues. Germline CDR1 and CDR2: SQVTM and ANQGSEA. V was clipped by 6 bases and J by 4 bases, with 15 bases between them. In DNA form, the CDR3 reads TGCAGCGTCCCGCTACAGGGAGGAGAGACCCAGTACTTC. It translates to CSVPLQGGETQYF. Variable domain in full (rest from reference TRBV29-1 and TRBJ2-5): SAVISQKPSRDICQRGTSLTIQCQVDSQVTMMFWYRQQPGQSLTLIATANQGSEATYESGFVIDKFPISRPNLTFSTLTVSNMSPEDSSIYLCSVPLQGGETQYFGPGTRLLVL.

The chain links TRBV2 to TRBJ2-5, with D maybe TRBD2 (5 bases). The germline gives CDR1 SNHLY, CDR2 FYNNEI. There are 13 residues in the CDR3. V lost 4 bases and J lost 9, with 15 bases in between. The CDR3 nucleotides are TGTGCCAGCAGTGGTGAGAGCAAGAGGGCCCAGTACTTC. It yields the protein CASSGESKRAQYF.

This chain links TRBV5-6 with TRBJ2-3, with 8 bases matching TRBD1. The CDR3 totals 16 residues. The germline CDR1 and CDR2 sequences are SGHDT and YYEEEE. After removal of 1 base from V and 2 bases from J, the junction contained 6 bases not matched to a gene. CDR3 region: CASSLSGGQVTDTQYF. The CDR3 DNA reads TGTGCCAGCAGCTTGTCCGGGGGACAGGTCACAGATACGCAGTATTTT.

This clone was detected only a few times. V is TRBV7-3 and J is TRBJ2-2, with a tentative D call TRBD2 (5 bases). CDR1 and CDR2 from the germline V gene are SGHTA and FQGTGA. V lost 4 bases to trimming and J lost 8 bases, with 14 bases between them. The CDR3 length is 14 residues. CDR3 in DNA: TGTGCCAGCAGCTCAACTGACTGGAGGGGGGAGCTGTTTTTT. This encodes CASSSTDWRGELFF. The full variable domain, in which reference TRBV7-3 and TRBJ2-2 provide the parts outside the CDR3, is GAGVSQTPSNKVTEKGKYVELRCDPISGHTALYWYRQSLGQGPEFLIYFQGTGAADDSGLPNDRFFAVRPEGSVSTLKIQRTERGDSAVYLCASSSTDWRGELFFGEGSRLTVL.

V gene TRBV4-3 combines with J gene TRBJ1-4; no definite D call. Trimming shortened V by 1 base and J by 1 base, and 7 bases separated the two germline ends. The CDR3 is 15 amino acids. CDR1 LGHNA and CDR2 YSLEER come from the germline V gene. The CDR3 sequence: CASSQARVTNEKLFF. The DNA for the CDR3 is TGCGCCAGCAGCCAAGCCCGCGTAACTAATGAAAAACTGTTTTTT.

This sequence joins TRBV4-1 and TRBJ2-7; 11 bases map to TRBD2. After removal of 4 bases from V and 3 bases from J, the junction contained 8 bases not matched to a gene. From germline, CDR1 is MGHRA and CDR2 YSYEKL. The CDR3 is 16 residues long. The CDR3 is CASSLDGLAGGYEQYF. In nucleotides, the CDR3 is TGCGCCAGCAGCCTGGATGGTCTAGCGGGAGGCTACGAGCAGTACTTC.

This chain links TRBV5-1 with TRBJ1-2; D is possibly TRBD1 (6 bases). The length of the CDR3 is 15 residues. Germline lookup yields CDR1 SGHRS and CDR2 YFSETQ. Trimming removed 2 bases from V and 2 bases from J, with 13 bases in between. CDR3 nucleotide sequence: TGCGCCAGCAGCTTATACAGGACAGAAAACTATGGCTACACCTTC. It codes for CASSLYRTENYGYTF.

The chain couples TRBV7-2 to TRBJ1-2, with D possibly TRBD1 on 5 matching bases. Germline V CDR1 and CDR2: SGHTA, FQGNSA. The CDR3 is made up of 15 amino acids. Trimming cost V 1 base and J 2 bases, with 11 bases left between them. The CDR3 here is CASSLVARGNYGYTF. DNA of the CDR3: TGTGCCAGCAGCTTAGTGGCTCGGGGGAACTATGGCTACACCTTC.

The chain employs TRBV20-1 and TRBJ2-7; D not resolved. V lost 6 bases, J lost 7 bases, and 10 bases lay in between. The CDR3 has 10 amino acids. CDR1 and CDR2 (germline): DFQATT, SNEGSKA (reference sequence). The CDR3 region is CSAATLEQYF. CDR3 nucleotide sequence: TGCAGTGCCGCGACTCTGGAGCAGTACTTC.

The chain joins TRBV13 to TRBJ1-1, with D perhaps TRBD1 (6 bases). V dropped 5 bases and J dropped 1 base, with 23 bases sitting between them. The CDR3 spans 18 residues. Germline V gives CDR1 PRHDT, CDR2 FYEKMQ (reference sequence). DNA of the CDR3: TGTGCCAGCAGCCCCCGGGGGGGGCCCACTCGGACGAACACTGAAGCTTTCTTT. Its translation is CASSPRGGPTRTNTEAFF.

CDR3: CAIKPATNEKLFF. The CDR3 nucleotides read TGTGCCATCAAACCAGCAACTAATGAAAAACTGTTTTTT. The rearrangement links TRBV10-3 to TRBJ1-4; D unresolved. CDR3 size: 13 residues. Trimming removed 7 bases from V and 0 bases from J, with 6 bases in between. In germline, CDR1 is ENHRY, CDR2 SYGVKD.

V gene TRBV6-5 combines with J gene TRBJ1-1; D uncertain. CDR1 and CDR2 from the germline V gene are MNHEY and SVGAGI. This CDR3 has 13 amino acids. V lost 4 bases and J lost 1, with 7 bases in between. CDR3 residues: CASSLRENTEAFF. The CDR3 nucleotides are TGTGCCAGCAGTTTACGGGAGAACACTGAAGCTTTCTTT.

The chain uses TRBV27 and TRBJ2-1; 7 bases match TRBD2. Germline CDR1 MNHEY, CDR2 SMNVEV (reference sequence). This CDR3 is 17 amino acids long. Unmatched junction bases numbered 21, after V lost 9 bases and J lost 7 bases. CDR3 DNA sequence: TGTGCCAGTGGCCGGAGCCAGGCTGGACTAGTGGGTAATGAGCAGTTCTTC. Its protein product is CASGRSQAGLVGNEQFF.

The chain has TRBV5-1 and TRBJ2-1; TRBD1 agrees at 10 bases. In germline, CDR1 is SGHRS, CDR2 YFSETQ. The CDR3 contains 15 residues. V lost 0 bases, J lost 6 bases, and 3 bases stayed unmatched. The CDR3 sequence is CASSLGQGAGNEQFF. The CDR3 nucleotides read TGCGCCAGCAGCTTGGGACAGGGGGCTGGCAATGAGCAGTTCTTC.

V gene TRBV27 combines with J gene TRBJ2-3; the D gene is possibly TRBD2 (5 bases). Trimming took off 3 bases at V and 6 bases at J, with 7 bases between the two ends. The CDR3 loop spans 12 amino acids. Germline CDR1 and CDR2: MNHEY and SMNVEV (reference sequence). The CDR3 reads CASSFGGDTQYF. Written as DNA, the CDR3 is TGTGCCAGCAGTTTTGGCGGGGATACGCAGTATTTT.